Listed here is a single TCR beta chain. Other DNA sequences in this specimen translate into the identical CDR3. This entry comes from a study of radiotherapy plus CTLA-4 blockade in lung cancer. Germline V gene lookup returns CDR1 ENHRY and CDR2 SYGVKD. CDR3 length: 15 amino acids. Trimming stripped 6 bases from V and 0 bases from J, with 14 bases between. TCRdb's table, derived via immunoSEQ multiplex PCR, lists solely in-frame clones and lacks some. The data contain roughly 110,000 clones, over 65% of them singletons. The chain combines TRBV10-3 with TRBJ1-1; no definite D call. This clonotype originated in a human donor with non-small cell lung cancer that progressed on radiotherapy plus ipilimumab. Some clones in this sample may be carry-over from other donors' samples. The sample consisted of peripheral blood, taken from a patient treated with radiotherapy plus ipilimumab. The CDR3 spells CAIRPLEGMNTEAFF. The CDR3 DNA follows: TGTGCCATCAGACCTTTAGAAGGAATGAACACTGAAGCTTTCTTT.